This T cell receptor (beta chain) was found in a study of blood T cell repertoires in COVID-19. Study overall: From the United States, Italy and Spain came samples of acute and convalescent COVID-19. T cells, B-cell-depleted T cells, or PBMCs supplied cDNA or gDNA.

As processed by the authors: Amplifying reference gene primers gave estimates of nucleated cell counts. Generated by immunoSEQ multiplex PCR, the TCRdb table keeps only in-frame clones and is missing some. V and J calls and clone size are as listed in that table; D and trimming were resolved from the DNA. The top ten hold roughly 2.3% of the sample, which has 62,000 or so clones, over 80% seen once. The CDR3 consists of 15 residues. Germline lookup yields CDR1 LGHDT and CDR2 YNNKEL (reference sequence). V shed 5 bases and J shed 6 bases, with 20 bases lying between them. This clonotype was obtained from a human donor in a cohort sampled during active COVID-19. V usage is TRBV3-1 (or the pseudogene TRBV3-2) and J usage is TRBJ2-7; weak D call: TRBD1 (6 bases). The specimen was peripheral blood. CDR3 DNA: TGTGCCAGCAGCAAGGGGGAAATCACTATGGGCGAGCAGTACTTC. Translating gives CASSKGEITMGEQYF.